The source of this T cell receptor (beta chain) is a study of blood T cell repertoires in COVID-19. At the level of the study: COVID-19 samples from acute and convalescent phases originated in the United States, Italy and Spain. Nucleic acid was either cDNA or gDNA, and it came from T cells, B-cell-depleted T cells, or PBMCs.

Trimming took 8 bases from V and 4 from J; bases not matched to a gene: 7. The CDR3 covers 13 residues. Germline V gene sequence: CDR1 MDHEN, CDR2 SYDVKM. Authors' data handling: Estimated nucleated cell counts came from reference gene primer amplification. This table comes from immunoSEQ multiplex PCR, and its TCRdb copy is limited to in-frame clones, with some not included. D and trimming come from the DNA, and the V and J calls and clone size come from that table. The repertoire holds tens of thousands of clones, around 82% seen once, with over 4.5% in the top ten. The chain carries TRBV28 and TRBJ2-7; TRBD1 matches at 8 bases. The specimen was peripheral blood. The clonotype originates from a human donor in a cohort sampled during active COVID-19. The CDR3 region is CASQGDRRYEQYF. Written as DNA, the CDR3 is TGTGCCAGCCAGGGGGACAGGAGATACGAGCAGTACTTC.